Below are 16 T cell receptor beta chains sequenced from a single sample in a study of Ad26.COV2.S vaccination and SARS-CoV-2 variants. The assay was immunoSEQ multiplex PCR, and TCRdb's table has in-frame clones only and misses some. The repertoire holds roughly 380,000 clones, more than 75% seen once, with around 3.7% in the top ten. Treatment: 19 received Ad26.COV2.S at low or high dose, single or two shots; 5 received placebo; per-sample allocation not given. Sampling took place 63 days after the first vaccine or placebo injection. The sequenced sample was peripheral blood, obtained in a trial of Ad26.COV2.S vaccine versus placebo. The receptors derive from a person aged 18-65 years who received the Ad26.COV2.S COVID-19 vaccine or a placebo.

The rearrangement links TRBV7-6 to TRBJ2-3; the D call may be TRBD1 or TRBD2 (6 bases each). There are 15 residues in the CDR3. Germline V gene lookup returns CDR1 SGHVS and CDR2 FNYEAQ. Trimming removed 6 bases at V and 1 base at J, with 14 bases between. Here the CDR3 reads CASRGGSIGTDTQYF. The DNA for the CDR3 is TGTGCCAGCAGGGGGGGCTCGATCGGCACAGATACGCAGTATTTT.

CDR3 residues: CASSSRLAGGKTQYF. The CDR3, as DNA: TGTGCCAGCAGCTCCCGACTAGCGGGGGGGAAGACCCAGTACTTC. This sequence joins TRBV7-2 and TRBJ2-5; 14 nucleotides agree with TRBD2. In germline, CDR1 is SGHTA, CDR2 FQGNSA. V shed 4 bases and J 6 bases; nucleotides not matched to a gene: 4. This CDR3 comprises 15 residues.

The V gene is TRBV7-2, the J gene TRBJ1-2; D is undetermined. The germline gives CDR1 SGHTA, CDR2 FQGNSA. Deletions cut 1 base from V and 6 bases from J, with 12 bases between. The CDR3 totals 14 residues. Here the CDR3 DNA reads TGTGCCAGCAGCTTAGGACCGCCCGGGCATGGCTACACCTTC. Amino acids: CASSLGPPGHGYTF.

The rearrangement links TRBV5-1 to TRBJ1-4, with D possibly matching TRBD1 (6 bases). Trimming stripped 3 bases from V and 3 bases from J, with 15 bases between. Germline CDR1 is SGHRS and CDR2 is YFSETQ. The CDR3 consists of 16 residues. The CDR3 loop is CASSSGALLPNEKLFF. CDR3 DNA sequence: TGCGCCAGCAGCTCAGGGGCCCTACTACCTAATGAAAAACTGTTTTTT.

This clone showed up just once. The J gene is TRBJ1-1, the V gene TRBV6-5, with a possible D match to TRBD1 (5 bases). V lost 1 base, J lost 5 bases, and 8 bases lay in between. CDR3 length: 13 residues. In germline, CDR1 is MNHEY, CDR2 SVGAGI. CDR3 sequence reads: CASSYYGGTEAFF. The DNA of the CDR3 is TGTGCCAGCAGTTACTACGGGGGGACTGAAGCTTTCTTT.

This clone was recorded a few times. This sample also contains other DNA sequences that code for the same CDR3. The chain recombines TRBV12-3 or TRBV12-4 with TRBJ1-5, with D unresolved. The CDR3 totals 13 residues. V lost 3 bases and J 2 bases, leaving 5 bases between the germline ends. This CDR3 reads CASSFTGNQPQHF. Here the CDR3 DNA reads TGTGCCAGCAGTTTCACAGGCAATCAGCCCCAGCATTTT.

The V gene is TRBV19, the J gene TRBJ1-3; unclear D gene. Per the germline V gene, CDR1 is LNHDA and CDR2 is SQIVND (reference sequence). There are 15 residues in the CDR3. The V end was cut by 8 bases, the J end by 0 bases, with 14 bases between. The CDR3 nucleotides read TGTGCCAGTCGAGATGCAGGATTCTCTGGAAACACCATATATTTT. Its translation: CASRDAGFSGNTIYF. The entire variable domain, with the rest obtained from reference TRBV19 and TRBJ1-3, is as follows: DGGITQSPKYLFRKEGQNVTLSCEQNLNHDAMYWYRQDPGQGLRLIYYSQIVNDFQKGDIAEGYSVSREKKESFPLTVTSAQKNPTAFYLCASRDAGFSGNTIYFGEGSWLTVV.

The J gene is TRBJ2-1, the V gene TRBV10-3; possibly TRBD1 for D (5 bases). The V end was cut by 2 bases, the J end by 8 bases, with 19 bases between. Per germline, CDR1 ENHRY and CDR2 SYGVKD. CDR3 length: 16 residues. The CDR3 DNA sequence: TGTGCCATCAGTGAGGCACCCGTTACAGGAAGGGATGAGCAGTTCTTC. It encodes CAISEAPVTGRDEQFF.

This rearrangement joins TRBV5-1 to TRBJ1-3; 8 bases align to TRBD1. Losses at the gene ends were 3 bases for V and 4 bases for J; bases not matched to a gene: 6. Germline CDR1 reads SGHRS; CDR2 reads YFSETQ. This CDR3 spans 15 amino acids. This CDR3 is CASSSDRGLGNTIYF. The CDR3 nucleotides are TGCGCCAGCAGCTCCGACAGGGGATTGGGAAACACCATATATTTT.

The chain joins TRBV12-1 to TRBJ1-6. TRBV12-1 is assigned pseudogene status. This CDR3 region has 21 residues. The CDR3 sequence is CASSYVRPRALQSRANSPLHF. The CDR3 bases are TGTGCCAGCAGCTACGTGCGGCCCCGGGCACTCCAGAGTAGGGCTAATTCACCCCTCCACTTT.

This clone was recorded a few times. The chain employs TRBV6-2 or TRBV6-3 and TRBJ1-1; 7 bases fit TRBD1. The germline CDR1 and CDR2 sequences are MNHEY and SVGEGT. The trim removed 2 bases at V and 0 bases at J, leaving 3 bases unmatched. The CDR3 loop spans 15 amino acids. The CDR3 bases are TGTGCCAGCAGTTACACAGGGGTTTTGAACACTGAAGCTTTCTTT. It yields the protein CASSYTGVLNTEAFF.

This clone was detected only once. V usage is TRBV10-3 and J usage is TRBJ2-1; TRBD1 aligns across 8 bases. CDR3 length equals 15 residues. J gave up 3 bases and V 2 bases, and 3 bases lay outside the gene matches. The germline gives CDR1 ENHRY, CDR2 SYGVKD. CDR3 region: CAISEAGGNYNEQFF. CDR3 DNA: TGTGCCATCAGTGAGGCAGGGGGCAACTACAATGAGCAGTTCTTC.

This CDR3 reads CASLPFQGTYEQYF. The CDR3 DNA is TGTGCCAGTCTTCCGTTCCAGGGTACCTACGAGCAGTACTTC. V and J are TRBV11-2 and TRBJ2-7; maybe TRBD1 (5 bases). From germline, CDR1 is SGHAT and CDR2 FQNNGV. There are 14 residues in the CDR3. V was pared by 9 bases and J by 2 bases, with 17 bases between.

Only one count was recorded for this clone. This chain uses TRBV19 with TRBJ1-2; no clear D gene. Germline-derived CDR1 and CDR2 are LNHDA and SQIVND (reference sequence). The CDR3 is 13 residues long. The V end was cut by 3 bases, the J end by 6 bases, with 11 bases between. The DNA of the CDR3 is TGTGCCAGTAGTATCCCAACGACTCATGGCTACACCTTC. It encodes CASSIPTTHGYTF.

This rearrangement joins TRBV7-8 to TRBJ2-2; D uncertain. The CDR3 totals 14 residues. V lost 4 bases, J lost 6 bases, and 12 bases lay in between. Germline V lookup: CDR1 SGHVS, CDR2 FQNEAQ. The CDR3 region is CASSSTSLAGELFF. The CDR3 DNA is TGTGCCAGCAGCTCCACCAGTTTAGCCGGGGAGCTGTTTTTT.

This clone has a handful of counts. The genes are TRBV5-4 and TRBJ2-7; weak D call: TRBD1 (5 bases). Per germline, CDR1 SGHNT and CDR2 YYREEE (reference sequence). V was clipped by 4 bases and J by 9 bases, with 14 bases between them. This CDR3 has 12 residues. The CDR3 bases are TGTGCCAGCAGCCGCGACAGCCAGGGGCAGTACTTC. It is translated as CASSRDSQGQYF.